Each of the 14 T cell receptor beta chains below was sequenced from the same sample in a study of technical replicates of blood from a few donors. Sequencing was performed with immunoSEQ multiplex PCR; in TCRdb, only in-frame clones are kept and a portion is missing. This repertoire shows approximately 70,000 clones, about nine tenths found once; its top ten account for under 0.4%. Material for sequencing was T cells isolated from PBMCs. These receptors originate from a human donor in good health. Some clones in this sample may be carry-over from other donors' samples.

The chain is built from TRBV7-9 and TRBJ1-2; the D is unclear. Trimming took off 0 bases at V and 6 bases at J, with 14 bases between the two ends. The CDR3 has 15 amino acids. From germline, CDR1 is SEHNR and CDR2 FQNEAQ (reference sequence). The DNA of the CDR3 is TGTGCCAGCAGCTTAGCTAAAAGTCGTGGAGATGGCTACACCTTC. This sequence encodes CASSLAKSRGDGYTF.

V is TRBV30 and J is TRBJ1-2, with TRBD1 matching 8 bases. V shed 5 bases, J shed 5 bases, and the junction held 10 bases outside the gene matches. The CDR3 runs 14 residues. Per germline, CDR1 GTSNPN and CDR2 SVGIG (reference sequence). The CDR3 region is CAWGSGQGPYGYTF. CDR3 coding DNA: TGTGCCTGGGGAAGTGGACAGGGCCCATATGGCTACACCTTC.

The chain employs TRBV6-6 and TRBJ1-3; 11 positions match TRBD1. CDR1 is MNHNY, CDR2 SVGAGI, per germline (reference sequence). The CDR3 covers 14 residues. V lost 8 bases, J lost 4 bases, and 4 bases stayed unmatched. The CDR3 is CASCGTGGGNTIYF. The CDR3 region has the DNA TGTGCCAGCTGCGGGACAGGGGGAGGAAACACCATATATTTT.

The chain recombines TRBV15 with TRBJ2-3, with TRBD2 matching over 7 bases. Per germline, CDR1 LNHNV and CDR2 YYDKDF (reference sequence). CDR3 length: 16 amino acids. V trimming: 0 bases; J trimming: 4 bases; junction bases outside the gene matches: 7. CDR3 sequence reads: CATSREGTTSADTQYF. The CDR3 bases are TGTGCCACCAGCAGAGAAGGGACTACTAGCGCAGATACGCAGTATTTT.

The gene calls are TRBV6-5 and TRBJ2-3; TRBD2 matches 9 bases. The CDR3 has 15 amino acids. V lost 4 bases to trimming and J lost 4 bases; unmatched junction nucleotides: 6. Germline CDR1 MNHEY, CDR2 SVGAGI. In DNA form, the CDR3 reads TGTGCCAGCAGTTCAATAGCGGGAGTGGCAGATACGCAGTATTTT. This sequence encodes CASSSIAGVADTQYF.

CDR3 sequence reads: CASSHGTARTDTQYF. Here the CDR3 DNA reads TGTGCCAGCAGCCACGGGACAGCCCGCACAGATACGCAGTATTTT. The chain carries TRBV5-5 and TRBJ2-3; 7 nucleotides align to TRBD1. The CDR3 runs to 15 residues. V shed 4 bases and J 1 base; nucleotides not matched to a gene: 6. Per germline, CDR1 SGHKS and CDR2 YYEKEE (reference sequence).

This clone occurred once. The rearrangement links TRBV7-3 to TRBJ2-2, with D maybe TRBD2 (5 bases). CDR1 and CDR2 (germline): SGHTA, FQGTGA. This CDR3 region has 16 residues. Trimming cost V 5 bases and J 3 bases, with 16 bases left between them. The CDR3 loop reads CASSPKRGWDTGELFF. The CDR3 DNA sequence: TGTGCCAGCAGCCCAAAACGGGGATGGGACACCGGGGAGCTGTTTTTT.

V and J are TRBV6-5 and TRBJ2-5; TRBD2 might be the D (5 bases). Germline V gives CDR1 MNHEY, CDR2 SVGAGI. The CDR3 runs to 13 residues. V gave up 6 bases and J gave up 3 bases, with 11 bases separating them. The CDR3 here is CASRLSGEETQYF. The CDR3 DNA follows: TGTGCCAGCAGGCTTTCCGGGGAAGAGACCCAGTACTTC.

This clone was found a few times. This chain uses TRBV5-1 with TRBJ1-2, with no clear D. Per germline, CDR1 SGHRS and CDR2 YFSETQ. The CDR3 has 10 residues. The germline V and J ends were trimmed by 5 bases and 7 bases, with 6 bases remaining between them. The CDR3 region is CASRVAGYTF. DNA for the CDR3: TGCGCCAGCAGAGTGGCTGGCTACACCTTC. Using reference TRBV5-1 and TRBJ1-2 for the parts outside the CDR3, the full variable domain is KAGVTQTPRYLIKTRGQQVTLSCSPISGHRSVSWYQQTPGQGLQFLFEYFSETQRNKGNFPGRFSGRQFSNSRSEMNVSTLELGDSALYLCASRVAGYTFGSGTRLTVV.

The rearrangement links TRBV6-5 to TRBJ2-5, with 8 bases that match TRBD2. Germline CDR1 reads MNHEY; CDR2 reads SVGAGI. The CDR3 is 14 residues long. J gave up 6 bases and V 6 bases, and 9 bases lay outside the gene matches. CDR3 nucleotide sequence: TGTGCCAGCAGCCACAAGCGGGGGTGGCAGACCCAGTACTTC. It encodes CASSHKRGWQTQYF.

J is TRBJ2-1 and V is TRBV11-3; 9 bases map to TRBD2. The CDR3 contains 17 residues. V dropped 1 base and J dropped 1; count of bases not matched to a gene: 5. From germline, CDR1 is SGHNT and CDR2 YENEEA. This CDR3 is CASSLGSSGRSYNEQFF. CDR3 nucleotide sequence: TGTGCCAGCAGCTTAGGGAGTAGCGGGAGATCCTACAATGAGCAGTTCTTC.

This clone was detected once. The chain is built from TRBV30 and TRBJ2-1; TRBD2 aligns across 11 bases. CDR1 and CDR2 (germline): GTSNPN, SVGIG (reference sequence). The CDR3 extends over 18 amino acids. Trimming at V came to 1 base and at J to 0 bases, leaving 8 bases not matched to a gene. The CDR3 coding sequence is TGTGCCTGGAGTGGAGGGACTAGCGGAAGTCTCTCCTACAATGAGCAGTTCTTC. It specifies CAWSGGTSGSLSYNEQFF.

The chain joins TRBV2 to TRBJ1-3; a weak D match, TRBD1 (5 bases). The germline V and J ends were trimmed by 1 base and 1 base, with 11 bases remaining between them. The length of the CDR3 is 16 residues. In germline, CDR1 is SNHLY, CDR2 FYNNEI. In nucleotides, the CDR3 is TGTGCCAGCAGTGAAGGAGGCGGGGGATCTGGAAACACCATATATTTT. This encodes CASSEGGGGSGNTIYF.

The chain has TRBV28 and TRBJ2-7; weak D call: TRBD1 (5 bases). The CDR3 runs to 12 residues. The V gene's germline CDR1 is MDHEN and CDR2 SYDVKM. The ends were cut back, 5 bases at V and 7 bases at J, with 12 bases in the middle. CDR3 sequence reads: CASSPLPGEQYF. In DNA, the CDR3 is TGTGCCAGCAGTCCCCTACCAGGGGAGCAGTACTTC. Based on the CDR3 plus reference TRBV28 and TRBJ2-7, the full variable domain is DVKVTQSSRYLVKRTGEKVFLECVQDMDHENMFWYRQDPGLGLRLIYFSYDVKMKEKGDIPEGYSVSREKKERFSLILESASTNQTSMYLCASSPLPGEQYFGPGTRLTVT.